The present T cell receptor (beta chain) was sequenced within a study of blood T cells in healthy people across ages. CDR3 length equals 13 residues. Looked up from germline, CDR1 is SQVTM and CDR2 is ANQGSEA. J gave up 5 bases and V 6 bases, and 10 bases lay outside the gene matches. There are a few counts of this clonotype. Antigen: not known. Study-wide results and caveats: Per million T cells, the diversity of TCR beta decreased roughly linearly as age advanced.

Using a J-beta primer mix together with a sample-barcoded 5' primer, a second PCR was run for about 7 to 12 cycles. Each cDNA molecule received a tag from a template-switch adaptor that had 12 random nucleotides. TCRdb redid the calling of the 5' RACE reads with MiXCR, one entry per CDR3 protein. This sample has roughly 800,000 distinct CDR3 sequences; approximately 35% occur once, and the top ten carry approximately 12%. A minimum of 7 million PBMCs was isolated per sample. The V and J genes are TRBV29-1 and TRBJ2-7; 7 bases agree with TRBD1. Sequencing was carried out using blood. The receptor was derived from a man between 18 and 29 years old in good health. The chain's CDR3 is CSVARDSYDEQYF. CDR3 bases: TGCAGCGTGGCCCGGGACAGTTACGACGAGCAGTACTTC.